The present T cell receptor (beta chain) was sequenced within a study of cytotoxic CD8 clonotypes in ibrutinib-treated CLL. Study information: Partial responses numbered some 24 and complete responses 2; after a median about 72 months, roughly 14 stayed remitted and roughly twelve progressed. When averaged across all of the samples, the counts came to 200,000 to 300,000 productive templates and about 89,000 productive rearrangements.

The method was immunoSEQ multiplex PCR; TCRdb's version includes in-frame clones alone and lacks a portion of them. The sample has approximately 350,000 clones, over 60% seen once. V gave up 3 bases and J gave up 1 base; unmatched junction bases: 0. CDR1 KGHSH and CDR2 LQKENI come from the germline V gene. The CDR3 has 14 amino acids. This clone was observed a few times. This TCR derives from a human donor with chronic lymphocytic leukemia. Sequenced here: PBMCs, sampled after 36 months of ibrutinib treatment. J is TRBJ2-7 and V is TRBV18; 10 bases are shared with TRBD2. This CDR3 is CASSPTSGSYEQYF. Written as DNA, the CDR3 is TGTGCCAGCTCACCGACTAGCGGGTCCTACGAGCAGTACTTC.